These 2 T cell receptor beta chains were sequenced from one sample in a study of monozygotic twins with inflammatory bowel disease. For each CDR3 protein, TCRdb gives one entry from its re-call of the 5' RACE reads, without DNA. This table holds approximately 400,000 distinct CDR3 sequences. The sequenced sample was blood. All receptors derive from a human donor with ulcerative colitis or Crohn's disease, or a healthy co-twin of an affected twin (not recorded which).

This chain uses TRBV5-1 with TRBJ2-7; TCRdb gives TRBD1 as the D gene, but with no DNA this cannot be confirmed. The CDR3 is 15 amino acids. The V gene's germline CDR1 is SGHRS and CDR2 YFSETQ. The chain's CDR3 is CASSSGQAVSYEQYF.

V is TRBV11-1 and J is TRBJ2-2; absent DNA, TCRdb's TRBD2 call cannot be checked. Looked up from germline, CDR1 is SGHAT and CDR2 is FQDESV (reference sequence). The CDR3 is made up of 20 amino acids. The CDR3 is CASSSRRTSGGKTYTGELFF.